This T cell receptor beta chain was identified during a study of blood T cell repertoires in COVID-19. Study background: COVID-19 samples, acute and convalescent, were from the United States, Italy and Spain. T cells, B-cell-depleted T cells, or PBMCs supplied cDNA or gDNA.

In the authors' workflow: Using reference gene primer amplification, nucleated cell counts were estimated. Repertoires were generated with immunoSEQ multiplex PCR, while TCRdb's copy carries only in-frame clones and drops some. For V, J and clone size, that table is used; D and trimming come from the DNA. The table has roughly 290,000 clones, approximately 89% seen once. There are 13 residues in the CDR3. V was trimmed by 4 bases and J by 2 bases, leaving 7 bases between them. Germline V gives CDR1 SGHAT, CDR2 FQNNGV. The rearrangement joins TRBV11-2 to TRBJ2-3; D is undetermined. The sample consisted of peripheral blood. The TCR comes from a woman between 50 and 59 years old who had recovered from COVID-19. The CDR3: CASSSVATDTQYF. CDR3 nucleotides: TGTGCCAGCAGCTCGGTCGCCACAGATACGCAGTATTTT.